The 30 T cell receptor beta chains presented below share a single source sample, sequenced in a study of T cell repertoires in cytomegalovirus infection. Using its own MiXCR run on the reads, TCRdb lists one record per CDR3 protein. This sample has roughly 230,000 distinct CDR3 sequences, with around 15% found just once. Source material: CD8+ T cells from PBMCs. These receptors all stem from a human donor in good health (CMV status not recorded). Some clones in this sample may be carry-over from other donors' samples.

The sample holds many counts of this clonotype. One end of the junction is discordant with germline, which a read error may explain. V gene TRBV5-1 combines with J gene TRBJ2-1, with D possibly called TRBD1 or TRBD2 (6 bases each). Germline CDR1 is SGHRS and CDR2 is YFSETQ. CDR3 length: 15 amino acids. CDR3 nucleotide sequence: TGTGCCAGCAGCTTAGAGGGGGGATCATACAATGAGCAGTTCTTC. This sequence encodes CASSLEGGSYNEQFF. The whole variable domain, filled in from reference TRBV5-1 and TRBJ2-1, reads KAGVTQTPRYLIKTRGQQVTLSCSPISGHRSVSWYQQTPGQGLQFLFEYFSETQRNKGNFPGRFSGRQFSNSRSEMNVSTLELGDSALYLCASSLEGGSYNEQFFGPGTRLTVL.

This clonotype was counted ten times or more. This chain links TRBV7-2 with TRBJ2-7; no clear D. CDR1 SGHTA and CDR2 FQGNSA come from the germline V gene. The CDR3 covers 13 residues. Trimming stripped 3 bases from V and 2 bases from J, with 8 bases between. CDR3 sequence (DNA): TGTGCCAGCAGCTTTCCGGCAACCTACGAGCAGTACTTC. This sequence encodes CASSFPATYEQYF.

This clonotype was detected a few times. The chain employs TRBV27 and TRBJ1-2, with TRBD1 identical over 10 bases. Trimming at V came to 3 bases and at J to 5 bases, leaving 3 bases not matched to a gene. CDR1 and CDR2 (germline): MNHEY, SMNVEV (reference sequence). This CDR3 is built from 14 residues. The CDR3 loop is CASSFSGQGYGYTF. For the CDR3, the DNA is TGTGCCAGCAGTTTTTCGGGACAGGGGTATGGCTACACCTTC.

This clonotype occurred a few times. J is TRBJ2-1 and V is TRBV7-4; D not resolved. Germline V gives CDR1 SGHVT, CDR2 SQSDAQ. V was cut by 5 bases and J by 0 bases, with 14 bases left in between. The CDR3 length is 16 residues. The CDR3 DNA sequence: TGTGCCAGCAGCCATTCCCGGTTTGGCTCCTACAATGAGCAGTTCTTC. Residues: CASSHSRFGSYNEQFF.

This clonotype was counted many times. The rearrangement joins TRBV4-2 to TRBJ1-5; tentatively, D is TRBD1 (5 bases). Germline V gene data show CDR1 as LGHNA and CDR2 as YNFKEQ. This CDR3 is 16 amino acids long. The V end was cut by 0 bases, the J end by 4 bases, with 13 bases between. CDR3: CASSQDEGTGNQPQHF. CDR3 bases: TGTGCCAGCAGCCAAGATGAGGGGACGGGGAATCAGCCCCAGCATTTT.

A note on this clonotype: It may be a read error: a sequence one base away is much more abundant. This sequence joins TRBV7-2 and TRBJ2-1, with 9 bases that match TRBD2. The CDR3 is 16 residues long. Germline V gene data show CDR1 as SGHTA and CDR2 as FQGNSA. Trimming removed 4 bases from V and 8 bases from J; junction bases left unmatched: 12. CDR3 DNA sequence: TGTGCCAGCAGCTCAGTCGGCGCGGGGGGGCGCGATGAGCAGTTCTTC. Translated, it gives CASSSVGAGGRDEQFF.

Remarks on this clonotype: Just one base apart from a much larger clone, this may be a read error. The chain links TRBV7-2 to TRBJ2-4, with 8 bases aligning to TRBD2. Germline V gene data show CDR1 as SGHTA and CDR2 as FQGNSA. The V segment lost 0 bases and the J segment 3 bases; nucleotides outside the gene matches: 13. This CDR3 is built from 19 residues. The CDR3 DNA sequence: TGTGCCAGCAGCTTAGCGGGAATGGTCGGGGGGGTAGTCAAAAACATTCAGTACTTC. This gives the protein CASSLAGMVGGVVKNIQYF.

The gene calls are TRBV4-1 and TRBJ2-5, with D possibly matching TRBD2 (6 bases). V was trimmed by 8 bases and J by 5 bases, leaving 6 bases between them. This CDR3 contains 10 residues. Germline V lookup: CDR1 MGHRA, CDR2 YSYEKL. CDR3 loop: CASAGETQYF. CDR3 in DNA: TGCGCCAGCGCGGGGGAGACCCAGTACTTC.

The chain uses TRBV11-2 and TRBJ2-7; TRBD2 might be the D (5 bases). The germline gives CDR1 SGHAT, CDR2 FQNNGV. The CDR3 is 13 residues long. V lost 2 bases and J lost 3, with 8 bases in between. CDR3 protein: CASSLNGVYEQYF. For the CDR3, the DNA is TGTGCCAGCAGCTTAAACGGGGTCTACGAGCAGTACTTC.

This chain connects TRBV12-5 to TRBJ2-7; D not certain. V gave up 1 base and J gave up 0 bases, with 10 bases separating them. Germline V gene lookup returns CDR1 LGHNT and CDR2 FRNRAP. The CDR3 loop spans 15 amino acids. The CDR3 nucleotides read TGTGCTAGTGGTTTGGGGGCCAGAAGCTCCTACGAGCAGTACTTC. This encodes CASGLGARSSYEQYF.

The table lists this clonotype with a few counts. The chain combines TRBV20-1 with TRBJ2-7; no clear D. CDR3 length: 16 amino acids. V dropped 0 bases and J dropped 2 bases, with 17 bases sitting between them. Germline V gene data show CDR1 as DFQATT and CDR2 as SNEGSKA (reference sequence). CDR3 coding DNA: TGCAGTGCTAGAGATCGCAATGGAATAGATACCTACGAGCAGTACTTC. It translates to CSARDRNGIDTYEQYF.

This clonotype has just a few counts. V and J are TRBV7-2 and TRBJ1-1; D is uncertain. V was trimmed by 6 bases and J by 0 bases, leaving 11 bases between them. This CDR3 contains 14 residues. CDR1 is SGHTA, CDR2 FQGNSA, per germline. CDR3 nucleotides: TGTGCCAGCAGTTACAGAGAAATGAACACTGAAGCTTTCTTT. It yields the protein CASSYREMNTEAFF. Full variable domain (outside the CDR3, taken from reference TRBV7-2 and TRBJ1-1): GAGVSQSPSNKVTEKGKDVELRCDPISGHTALYWYRQSLGQGLEFLIYFQGNSAPDKSGLPSDRFSAERTGGSVSTLTIQRTQQEDSAVYLCASSYREMNTEAFFGQGTRLTVV.

This clonotype was seen many times. CDR3 DNA: TGTGCCATCAGACAGGGCGGGAACACTGAAGCTTTCTTT. Translation: CAIRQGGNTEAFF. This chain uses TRBV10-3 with TRBJ1-1; D possibly corresponds to TRBD1 (6 bases). Germline V CDR1 and CDR2: ENHRY, SYGVKD. CDR3 length equals 13 residues. Trimming shortened V by 6 bases and J by 1 base, and 9 bases separated the two germline ends.

This clonotype was observed a handful of times. The chain employs TRBV7-9 and TRBJ2-6; the D gene is possibly TRBD1 (5 bases). Germline CDR1 SEHNR, CDR2 FQNEAQ (reference sequence). The CDR3 is 17 amino acids. With 5 bases removed from V and 2 bases from J, the gap between germline ends came to 16 bases. Here the CDR3 reads CASSASGLVAGANVLTF. Written as DNA, the CDR3 is TGTGCCAGCAGCGCCTCAGGGCTTGTTGCTGGGGCCAACGTCCTGACTTTC. Full variable domain (remainder filled in from reference TRBV7-9 and TRBJ2-6): DTGVSQNPRHKITKRGQNVTFRCDPISEHNRLYWYRQTLGQGPEFLTYFQNEAQLEKSRLLSDRFSAERPKGSFSTLEIQRTEQGDSAMYLCASSASGLVAGANVLTFGAGSRLTVL.

The chain employs TRBV12-3 or TRBV12-4 and TRBJ2-5, with 7 positions matching TRBD2. CDR3 length: 13 amino acids. The ends lost 3 bases at V and 5 bases at J; junction bases unmatched: 3. The CDR3 reads CASSLAGVETQYF. CDR3 DNA: TGTGCCAGCAGTTTGGCGGGGGTTGAGACCCAGTACTTC.

This sequence joins TRBV9 and TRBJ2-1, with 7 nucleotides matching TRBD2. Trimming removed 0 bases from V and 2 bases from J; junction bases left unmatched: 2. This CDR3 is built from 15 residues. Germline values: CDR1 SGDLS, CDR2 YYNGEE. The CDR3 DNA is TGTGCCAGCAGCGTAGTCGCGGGAGCCTACAATGAGCAGTTCTTC. It specifies CASSVVAGAYNEQFF.

The chain couples TRBV7-8 to TRBJ2-5; tentatively, D is TRBD1 (5 bases). The CDR3 loop spans 14 amino acids. In germline, CDR1 is SGHVS, CDR2 FQNEAQ. V lost 4 bases to trimming and J lost 1 base, with 10 bases between them. The CDR3 DNA is TGTGCCAGCAGCTCGCGACAGAGCCAAGAGACCCAGTACTTC. This gives the protein CASSSRQSQETQYF.

This clonotype was counted a few times. V gene TRBV5-1 combines with J gene TRBJ1-1; 8 nucleotides agree with TRBD1. Germline V gene lookup returns CDR1 SGHRS and CDR2 YFSETQ. V gave up 3 bases and J gave up 6 bases; unmatched junction bases: 10. This CDR3 has 15 amino acids. The CDR3 loop is CASSSAGQVSSEAFF. The CDR3 DNA follows: TGCGCCAGCAGCTCCGCGGGACAGGTTTCATCTGAAGCTTTCTTT.

A note on this clonotype: Given a much more abundant clone one base away, this may be a read error. The CDR3 loop is CSALTVMNTKAFF. The DNA for the CDR3 is TGCAGTGCCTTGACCGTCATGAACACTAAAGCTTTCTTT. The chain couples TRBV20-1 to TRBJ1-1; D remains unclear. This CDR3 is built from 13 residues. From germline, CDR1 is DFQATT and CDR2 SNEGSKA (reference sequence).

The chain links TRBV3-1 to TRBJ2-7; no reliable D call. V was shortened by 2 bases and J by 0 bases, with 11 bases between the two germline ends. Per germline, CDR1 LGHDT and CDR2 YNNKEL (reference sequence). The CDR3 is 15 amino acids. The CDR3 spells CASSQTSRLSYEQYF. The CDR3 nucleotides are TGTGCCAGCAGCCAAACGAGCCGCCTCTCCTACGAGCAGTACTTC.

V usage is TRBV28 and J usage is TRBJ2-1; 12 nucleotides match TRBD2. Unmatched junction bases numbered 9, after V lost 4 bases and J lost 8 bases. This CDR3 is built from 16 residues. Germline V gene data show CDR1 as MDHEN and CDR2 as SYDVKM. CDR3 in amino acids: CASSSLLAGGPYEQFF. The CDR3 DNA follows: TGTGCCAGCAGTTCATTGCTAGCGGGGGGGCCCTATGAGCAGTTCTTC.

The chain recombines TRBV29-1 with TRBJ1-1; a weak D match, TRBD1 (6 bases). V was trimmed by 7 bases and J by 2 bases, leaving 11 bases between them. This CDR3 has 12 amino acids. The germline CDR1 and CDR2 sequences are SQVTM and ANQGSEA. CDR3 DNA: TGCAGCGGACAGGACCCAAACACTGAAGCTTTCTTT. Encoded protein: CSGQDPNTEAFF. Complete variable domain (other parts from reference TRBV29-1 and TRBJ1-1): SAVISQKPSRDICQRGTSLTIQCQVDSQVTMMFWYRQQPGQSLTLIATANQGSEATYESGFVIDKFPISRPNLTFSTLTVSNMSPEDSSIYLCSGQDPNTEAFFGQGTRLTVV.

This clonotype was detected many times. The V gene is TRBV7-2, the J gene TRBJ1-4; TRBD1 is a possible D gene (5 bases). V lost 0 bases and J 2 bases, leaving 16 bases between the germline ends. Germline V CDR1 and CDR2: SGHTA, FQGNSA. The CDR3 spans 18 residues. As DNA, the CDR3 is TGTGCCAGCAGCTTAGCGGGGGTCTCCATGTCGACTAATGAAAAACTGTTTTTT. Its protein product is CASSLAGVSMSTNEKLFF. Full variable domain (outside the CDR3, taken from reference TRBV7-2 and TRBJ1-4): GAGVSQSPSNKVTEKGKDVELRCDPISGHTALYWYRQSLGQGLEFLIYFQGNSAPDKSGLPSDRFSAERTGGSVSTLTIQRTQQEDSAVYLCASSLAGVSMSTNEKLFFGSGTQLSVL.

In this sample, this clonotype turned up many times. This rearrangement joins TRBV25-1 to TRBJ1-4; D is unresolved. The V gene's germline CDR1 is MGHDK and CDR2 SYGVNS. Trimming removed 5 bases at V and 2 bases at J, with 12 bases between. The CDR3 is 15 residues long. The DNA of the CDR3 is TGTGCCAGCAGTTCCGATAGAACTACTAATGAAAAACTGTTTTTT. Amino acids: CASSSDRTTNEKLFF.

In its sample, this clonotype was seen many times. This chain connects TRBV7-6 to TRBJ2-3; D is tentatively TRBD1 or TRBD2 (5 bases each). The CDR3 runs to 15 residues. Per germline, CDR1 SGHVS and CDR2 FNYEAQ. V shed 1 base and J shed 2 bases, with 10 bases lying between them. The chain's CDR3 is CASSLGGITTDTQYF. For the CDR3, the DNA is TGTGCCAGCAGCTTAGGGGGGATAACCACAGATACGCAGTATTTT.

This clonotype came up a few times. CDR3 in DNA: TGTGCCAGCAGCCCTCAGGGACTTGCAACTAATGAAAAACTGTTTTTT. Translated, it gives CASSPQGLATNEKLFF. The V and J genes are TRBV12-3 or TRBV12-4 and TRBJ1-4, with a tentative D call TRBD1 (5 bases). This CDR3 spans 16 amino acids. The V end lost 6 bases, the J end lost 0 bases, and 14 bases lay between the germline ends.

V and J are TRBV4-3 and TRBJ2-2; 8 bases are shared with TRBD1. This CDR3 has 17 amino acids. Trimming at V came to 0 bases and at J to 1 base, leaving 4 bases not matched to a gene. Per germline, CDR1 LGHNA and CDR2 YSLEER. The CDR3: CASSQERTGMNTGELFF. The CDR3 DNA reads as TGCGCCAGCAGCCAAGAACGGACAGGGATGAACACCGGGGAGCTGTTTTTT.

This chain uses TRBV29-1 with TRBJ2-1; TRBD2 aligns across 11 bases. Germline V gives CDR1 SQVTM, CDR2 ANQGSEA. CDR3 length: 17 amino acids. V lost 1 base, J lost 2 bases, and 7 bases stayed unmatched. CDR3 nucleotide sequence: TGCAGCGTTGAAGGTTTAGCGGGGGGGTTACCCTACAATGAGCAGTTCTTC. Its protein is CSVEGLAGGLPYNEQFF.

The V and J genes are TRBV7-3 and TRBJ1-2; D is unclear. The CDR3 consists of 18 residues. Germline loops: CDR1 SGHTA, CDR2 FQGTGA. V was shortened by 5 bases and J by 5 bases, with 27 bases between the two germline ends. Written as DNA, the CDR3 is TGTGCCAGCAGCCCACCCGGTACGGTCTCGTCGTGGGAATATGGCTACACCTTC. Amino acid sequence: CASSPPGTVSSWEYGYTF.

This clonotype was detected ten times or more. V gene TRBV7-2 combines with J gene TRBJ2-3; D perhaps matches TRBD2 (7 bases). The CDR3 has 15 amino acids. With 5 bases removed from V and 5 bases from J, the gap between germline ends came to 17 bases. Looked up from germline, CDR1 is SGHTA and CDR2 is FQGNSA. Here the CDR3 reads CASSKTRGALDTQYF. The CDR3 DNA reads as TGTGCCAGCAGCAAAACACGGGGGGCATTAGATACGCAGTATTTT.